This T cell receptor beta chain was sequenced in a study of blood T cell repertoires in COVID-19. Per the original methods: It was from reference gene primer amplification that nucleated cell counts were estimated. Sequencing used immunoSEQ multiplex PCR; TCRdb keeps in-frame clones, though not all of them. The V and J calls and clone size are taken from that table; D and trimming were inferred from the DNA. The sample includes around 99,000 clones, around 80% seen only once; the top ten take about 4.5%. Sequencing input: peripheral blood. This sequence originates from a human donor in a cohort sampled during active or convalescent COVID-19.

CDR3 nucleotides: TGTGCCAGCAGCCGCGACAGGGGGTACCACACCTTC. Translating it yields CASSRDRGYHTF. This chain joins TRBV6-5 and TRBJ1-2, with 9 bases fitting TRBD1. V lost 6 bases to trimming and J lost 12 bases; unmatched junction nucleotides: 8. CDR1 MNHEY and CDR2 SVGAGI come from the germline V gene. The CDR3 has 12 amino acids.